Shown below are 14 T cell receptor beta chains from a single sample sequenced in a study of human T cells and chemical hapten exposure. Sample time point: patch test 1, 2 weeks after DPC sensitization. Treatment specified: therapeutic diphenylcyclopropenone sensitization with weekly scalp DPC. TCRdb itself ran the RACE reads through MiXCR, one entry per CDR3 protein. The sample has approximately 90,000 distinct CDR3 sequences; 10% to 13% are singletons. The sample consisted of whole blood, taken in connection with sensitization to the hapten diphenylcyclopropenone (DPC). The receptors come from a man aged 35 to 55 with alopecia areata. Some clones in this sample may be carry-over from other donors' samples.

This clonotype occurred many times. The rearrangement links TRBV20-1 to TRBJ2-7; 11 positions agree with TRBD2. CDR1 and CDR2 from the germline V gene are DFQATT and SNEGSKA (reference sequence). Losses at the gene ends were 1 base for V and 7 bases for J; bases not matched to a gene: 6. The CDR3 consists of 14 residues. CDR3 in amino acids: CSARVLAGVGEQYF. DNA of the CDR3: TGCAGTGCTAGAGTACTAGCGGGAGTGGGAGAGCAGTACTTC.

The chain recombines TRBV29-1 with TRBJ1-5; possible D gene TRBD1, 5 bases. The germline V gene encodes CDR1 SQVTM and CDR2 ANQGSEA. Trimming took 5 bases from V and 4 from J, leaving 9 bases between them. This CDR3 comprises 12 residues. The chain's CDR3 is CSVQEGNQPQHF. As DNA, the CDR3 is TGCAGCGTTCAGGAGGGGAATCAGCCCCAGCATTTT.

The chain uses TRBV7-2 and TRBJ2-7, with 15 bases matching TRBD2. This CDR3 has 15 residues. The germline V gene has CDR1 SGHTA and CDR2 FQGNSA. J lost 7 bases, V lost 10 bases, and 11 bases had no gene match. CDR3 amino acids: CATRPPGLAGGEQYF. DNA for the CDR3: TGTGCCACCCGTCCCCCGGGACTAGCGGGAGGAGAGCAGTACTTC.

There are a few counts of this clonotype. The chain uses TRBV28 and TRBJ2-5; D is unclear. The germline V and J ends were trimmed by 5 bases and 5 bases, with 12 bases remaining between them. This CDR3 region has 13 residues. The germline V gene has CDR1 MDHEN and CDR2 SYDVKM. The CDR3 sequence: CASSPSRLETQYF. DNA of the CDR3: TGTGCCAGCAGTCCGTCCCGTTTGGAGACCCAGTACTTC.

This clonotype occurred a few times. In DNA form, the CDR3 reads TGTGCCAGCAGTTGGGGCCCTTACCAAGAGACCCAGTACTTC. This gives the protein CASSWGPYQETQYF. V and J are TRBV28 and TRBJ2-5; weak D call: TRBD1 (5 bases). Germline CDR1 MDHEN, CDR2 SYDVKM. Trimming stripped 4 bases from V and 0 bases from J, with 9 bases between. This CDR3 contains 14 residues.

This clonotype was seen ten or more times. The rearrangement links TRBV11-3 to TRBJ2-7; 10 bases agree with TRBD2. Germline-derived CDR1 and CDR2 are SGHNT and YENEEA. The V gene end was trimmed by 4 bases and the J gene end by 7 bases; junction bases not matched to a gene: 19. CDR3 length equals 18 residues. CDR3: CASSSKTSGYPRTWEQYV. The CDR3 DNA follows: TGTGCCAGCAGCTCCAAGACTAGCGGGTATCCCCGTACCTGGGAGCAGTACGTC.

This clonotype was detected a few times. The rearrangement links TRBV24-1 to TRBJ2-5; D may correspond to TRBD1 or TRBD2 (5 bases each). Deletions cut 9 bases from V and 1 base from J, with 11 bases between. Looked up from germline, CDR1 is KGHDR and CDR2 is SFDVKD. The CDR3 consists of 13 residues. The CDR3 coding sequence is TGTGCCACCGCTGGGGGATTCCAAGAGACCCAGTACTTC. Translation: CATAGGFQETQYF.

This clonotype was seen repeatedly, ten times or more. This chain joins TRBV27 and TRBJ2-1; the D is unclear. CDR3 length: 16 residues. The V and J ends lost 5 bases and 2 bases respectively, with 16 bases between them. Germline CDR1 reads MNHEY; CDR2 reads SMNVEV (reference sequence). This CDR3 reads CASSHSGSTTYNEQFF. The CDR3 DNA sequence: TGTGCCAGCAGTCATTCAGGTAGTACCACCTACAATGAGCAGTTCTTC.

The CDR3, as DNA: TGTGCCAGCAGCCCGGGACAGGGCAACTATGGCTACACCTTC. Translation gives CASSPGQGNYGYTF. This chain links TRBV7-3 with TRBJ1-2; 9 bases line up with TRBD1. This CDR3 contains 14 residues. Unmatched junction bases numbered 3, after V lost 5 bases and J lost 2 bases. Germline V gene data show CDR1 as SGHTA and CDR2 as FQGTGA.

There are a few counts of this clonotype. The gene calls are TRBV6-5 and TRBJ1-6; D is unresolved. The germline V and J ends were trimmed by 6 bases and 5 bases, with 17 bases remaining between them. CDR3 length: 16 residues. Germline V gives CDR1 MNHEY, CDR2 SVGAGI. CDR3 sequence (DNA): TGTGCCAGCAGACCCGAATGGACGGGGAATAATTCACCCCTCCACTTT. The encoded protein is CASRPEWTGNNSPLHF.

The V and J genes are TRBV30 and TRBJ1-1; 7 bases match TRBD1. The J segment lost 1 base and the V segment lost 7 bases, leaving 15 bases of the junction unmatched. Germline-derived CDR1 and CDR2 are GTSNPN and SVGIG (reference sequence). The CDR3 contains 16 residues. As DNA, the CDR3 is TGTGCCTACCGGACAGGTCTTAGCCTCCAGAACACTGAAGCTTTCTTT. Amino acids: CAYRTGLSLQNTEAFF.

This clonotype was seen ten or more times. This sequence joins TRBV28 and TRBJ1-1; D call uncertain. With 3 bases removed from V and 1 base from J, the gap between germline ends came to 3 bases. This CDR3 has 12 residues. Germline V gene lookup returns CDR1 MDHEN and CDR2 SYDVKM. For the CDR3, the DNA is TGTGCCAGCAGTTTTTGGAACACTGAAGCTTTCTTT. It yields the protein CASSFWNTEAFF.

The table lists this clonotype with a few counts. CDR3 region: CASSQGAGGRANYGYTF. In nucleotides, the CDR3 is TGCGCCAGCAGCCAAGGTGCAGGGGGGCGAGCTAACTATGGCTACACCTTC. This chain connects TRBV4-3 to TRBJ1-2; 7 nucleotides agree with TRBD1. This CDR3 has 17 amino acids. CDR1 is LGHNA, CDR2 YSLEER, per germline. V lost 1 base to trimming and J lost 0 bases; unmatched junction nucleotides: 8.

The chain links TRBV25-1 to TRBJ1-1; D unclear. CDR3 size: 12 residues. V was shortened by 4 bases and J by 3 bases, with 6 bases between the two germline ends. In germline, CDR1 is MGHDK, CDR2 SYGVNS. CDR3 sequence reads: CASSGVYTEAFF. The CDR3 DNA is TGTGCCAGCAGTGGAGTGTACACTGAAGCTTTCTTT.